The rows below give T cell receptor beta chains drawn from one sample of a study of blood T cell repertoires in COVID-19. Sequencing was performed with immunoSEQ multiplex PCR; in TCRdb, only in-frame clones are kept and a portion is missing. Of 180,000 or so clones listed, 70% to 90% are singletons. Specimen: peripheral blood. The source of these receptors is a man in his sixties who had recovered from COVID-19. The CDR3 runs from the conserved cysteine through the conserved F or W. Fields, in order: D gene, clone size, J gene, V gene, CDR3 protein, CDR3 DNA. The D gene is left open where the match is weak. Not all rows give a size; the values are once, few, many and, for expanded clones, a class.

-	-	TRBJ2-5	TRBV5-1	CASSLGLQETQYF	TGCGCCAGCAGCTTGGGGCTCCAAGAGACCCAGTACTTC
TRBD1	-	TRBJ2-7	TRBV5-4	CASSYQTGRAYEQYF	TGTGCCAGCAGCTACCAGACAGGGCGGGCCTACGAGCAGTACTTC
-	-	TRBJ2-1	TRBV28	CASSLGSSRGEQFF	TGTGCCAGCAGTCTTGGGTCCTCAAGAGGTGAGCAGTTCTTC
-	-	TRBJ1-5	TRBV6-4	CASSPQGGQPQHF	TGTGCCAGCAGTCCTCAAGGGGGTCAGCCCCAGCATTTT
-	-	TRBJ2-1	TRBV9	CASSVASGLTYNEQFF	TGTGCCAGCAGCGTAGCTTCCGGACTTACCTACAATGAGCAGTTCTTC
-	-	TRBJ1-1	TRBV9	CASSPIIVTEAFF	TGTGCCAGCAGCCCAATCATAGTCACTGAAGCTTTCTTT
TRBD1	-	TRBJ2-5	TRBV2	CASTTGEQTQYF	TGTGCCAGCACCACAGGGGAGCAGACCCAGTACTTC
TRBD2	-	TRBJ2-5	TRBV19	CASSILAGPQETQYF	TGTGCCAGTAGTATACTAGCGGGGCCCCAAGAGACCCAGTACTTC
-	-	TRBJ1-5	TRBV19	CASSMSGGWAREDQPQHF	TGTGCCAGTAGTATGTCCGGGGGTTGGGCCAGGGAGGATCAGCCCCAGCATTTT
-	-	TRBJ1-2	TRBV7-9	CASSLPGDFYGYTF	TGTGCCAGCAGCCTACCCGGGGACTTCTATGGCTACACCTTC
TRBD1	-	TRBJ1-2	TRBV6-2/TRBV6-3	CASSYPDRGYGYTF	TGTGCCAGCAGTTACCCGGACAGGGGCTATGGCTACACCTTC
TRBD1	-	TRBJ2-3	TRBV6-6	CASSHSGGSDTQYF	TGTGCCAGCAGCCACTCAGGGGGCTCAGATACGCAGTATTTT
-	-	TRBJ1-2	TRBV5-1	CASSLSGGDYGYTF	TGCGCCAGCAGCTTAAGCGGGGGGGACTATGGCTACACCTTC
-	-	TRBJ1-1	TRBV7-2	CASSLYASGLFMNTEAFF	TGTGCCAGCAGCTTATATGCTTCAGGGCTCTTTATGAACACTGAAGCTTTCTTT
TRBD1	-	TRBJ2-7	TRBV9	CASSARRADRGLHEQYF	TGTGCCAGCAGCGCACGCAGGGCCGACAGGGGGCTGCACGAGCAGTACTTC
TRBD1	once	TRBJ2-7	TRBV7-2	CASRQPGQGDEQYF	TGTGCCAGCAGACAGCCGGGACAGGGAGACGAGCAGTACTTC
-	-	TRBJ1-2	TRBV5-1	CASSLVERSPFGYTF	TGCGCCAGCAGCTTGGTCGAGCGGTCCCCTTTTGGCTACACCTTC
-	-	TRBJ1-1	TRBV7-6	CASSLVAGEAFF	TGTGCCAGCAGCTTAGTGGCGGGTGAAGCTTTCTTT
TRBD1	-	TRBJ1-5	TRBV27	CASSLFGQGAVNQPQHF	TGTGCCAGCAGTTTATTCGGGCAGGGGGCGGTAAATCAGCCCCAGCATTTT
-	-	TRBJ2-7	TRBV30	CAWSATGYEQYF	TGTGCCTGGAGTGCGACGGGATACGAGCAGTACTTC
TRBD1	-	TRBJ2-2	TRBV15	CATSRDYRGLNTGELFF	TGTGCCACCAGCAGAGATTACAGGGGCTTGAACACCGGGGAGCTGTTTTTT
TRBD1	once	TRBJ1-2	TRBV4-1	CASSQGDREEYGYTF	TGCGCCAGCAGCCAAGGGGACAGGGAAGAGTATGGCTACACCTTC
TRBD1	-	TRBJ1-2	TRBV29-1	CSVATGFPFDGYTF	TGCAGCGTCGCGACAGGGTTTCCCTTCGATGGCTACACCTTC
-	-	TRBJ2-5	TRBV3-1/TRBV3-2	CASSQEARQETQYF	TGTGCCAGCAGCCAAGAGGCCAGGCAAGAGACCCAGTACTTC
-	-	TRBJ2-3	TRBV6-2/TRBV6-3	CASSYSAEASTDTQYF	TGTGCCAGCAGTTATAGTGCAGAGGCTAGCACAGATACGCAGTATTTT
-	-	TRBJ1-4	TRBV7-9	CASSPLDALFF	TGTGCCAGCAGCCCTCTAGACGCCCTGTTTTTT
-	-	TRBJ2-7	TRBV6-1	CASSELSRSYEQYF	TGTGCCAGCAGTGAATTATCCAGGTCCTACGAGCAGTACTTC
-	-	TRBJ1-2	TRBV30	CAWTGTTAYGYTF	TGTGCCTGGACGGGAACTACAGCCTATGGCTACACCTTC
-	-	TRBJ1-4	TRBV2	CAGKRGTMGEKLFF	TGTGCCGGCAAAAGGGGGACCATGGGAGAAAAACTGTTTTTT
TRBD1	-	TRBJ2-7	TRBV6-6	CASSTGTGSEQYF	TGTGCCAGCAGCACCGGGACAGGGAGCGAGCAGTACTTC
-	once	TRBJ2-7	TRBV30	CAWSALGFKDEQYF	TGTGCCTGGAGTGCATTGGGCTTCAAGGACGAGCAGTACTTC
-	-	TRBJ2-7	TRBV3-1/TRBV3-2	CASSQGSEQYF	TGTGCCAGCAGCCAAGGGAGCGAGCAGTACTTC
-	-	TRBJ1-6	TRBV10-3	CAISESVIGGTNSPLHF	TGTGCCATCAGTGAGTCCGTTATAGGGGGAACAAATTCACCCCTCCACTTT
TRBD2	-	TRBJ2-1	TRBV5-3	CARSSRRLAGEPYNEQFF	TGTGCCAGAAGCTCTCGTCGACTAGCGGGGGAACCCTACAATGAGCAGTTCTTC
-	-	TRBJ2-7	TRBV5-4	CATAKKEGSYEQYF	TGTGCCACCGCCAAGAAGGAGGGATCCTACGAGCAGTACTTC
-	-	TRBJ2-1	TRBV27	CASSFPGGREQFF	TGTGCCAGCAGTTTCCCTGGGGGCCGGGAGCAGTTCTTC
-	-	TRBJ2-3	TRBV6-2/TRBV6-3	CASSYSSIGTQYF	TGTGCCAGCAGTTACTCCTCGATCGGGACGCAGTATTTT
-	few	TRBJ1-2	TRBV4-3	CASSQQGPNYGYTF	TGCGCCAGCAGCCAACAGGGGCCGAACTATGGCTACACCTTC